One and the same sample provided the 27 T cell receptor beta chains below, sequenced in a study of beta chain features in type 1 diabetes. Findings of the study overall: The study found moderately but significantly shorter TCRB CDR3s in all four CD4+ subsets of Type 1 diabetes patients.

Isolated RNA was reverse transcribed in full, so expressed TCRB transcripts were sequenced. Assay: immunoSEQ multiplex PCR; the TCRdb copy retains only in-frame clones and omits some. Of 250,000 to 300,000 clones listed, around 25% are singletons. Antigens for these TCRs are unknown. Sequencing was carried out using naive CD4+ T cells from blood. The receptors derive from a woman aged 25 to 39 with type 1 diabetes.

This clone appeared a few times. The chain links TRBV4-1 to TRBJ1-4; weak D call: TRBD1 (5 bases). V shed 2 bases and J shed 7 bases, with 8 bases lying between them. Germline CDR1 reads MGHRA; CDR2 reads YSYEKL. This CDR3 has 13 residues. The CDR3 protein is CASSQQGLEKLFF. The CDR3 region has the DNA TGCGCCAGCAGCCAACAGGGCCTTGAAAAACTGTTTTTT.

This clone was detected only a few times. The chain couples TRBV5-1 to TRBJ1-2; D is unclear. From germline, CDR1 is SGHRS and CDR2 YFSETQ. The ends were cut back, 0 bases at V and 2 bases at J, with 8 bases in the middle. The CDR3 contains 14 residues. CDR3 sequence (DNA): TGCGCCAGCAGCTTGGCCCATGAGAACTATGGCTACACCTTC. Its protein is CASSLAHENYGYTF.

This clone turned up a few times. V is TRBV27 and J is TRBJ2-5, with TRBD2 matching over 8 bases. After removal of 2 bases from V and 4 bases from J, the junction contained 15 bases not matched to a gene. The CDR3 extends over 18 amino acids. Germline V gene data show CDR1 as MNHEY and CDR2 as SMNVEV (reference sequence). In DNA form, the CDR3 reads TGTGCCAGCAGTTTAAGGATTTCGGGACTAGGGCACCCAGAGACCCAGTACTTC. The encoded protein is CASSLRISGLGHPETQYF.

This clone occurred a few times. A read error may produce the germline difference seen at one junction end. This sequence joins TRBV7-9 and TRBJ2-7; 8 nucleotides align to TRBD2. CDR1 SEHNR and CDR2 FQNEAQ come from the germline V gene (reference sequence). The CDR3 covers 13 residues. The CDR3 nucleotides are TGTGCCAGCAGCCTAGCGGGCATCTACGAGCAGTACTTC. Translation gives CASSLAGIYEQYF.

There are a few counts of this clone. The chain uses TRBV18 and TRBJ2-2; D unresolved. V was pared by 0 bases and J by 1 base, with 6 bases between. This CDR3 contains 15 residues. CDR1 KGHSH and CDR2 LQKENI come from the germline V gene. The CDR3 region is CASSPPSGNTGELFF. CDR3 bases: TGTGCCAGCTCACCACCCTCAGGGAACACCGGGGAGCTGTTTTTT.

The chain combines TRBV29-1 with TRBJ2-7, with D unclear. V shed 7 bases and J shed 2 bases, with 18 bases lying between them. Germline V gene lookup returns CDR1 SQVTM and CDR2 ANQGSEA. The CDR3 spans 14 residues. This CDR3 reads CSAVTRLPAYEQYF. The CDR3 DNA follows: TGCAGCGCCGTGACGCGGCTTCCTGCCTACGAGCAGTACTTC.

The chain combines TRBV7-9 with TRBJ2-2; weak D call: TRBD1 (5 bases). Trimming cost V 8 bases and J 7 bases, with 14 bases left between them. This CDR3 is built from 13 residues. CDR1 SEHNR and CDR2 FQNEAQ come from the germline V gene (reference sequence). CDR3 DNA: TGTGCCAGCGACAGTTATCTGGGCGGGGAGCTGTTTTTT. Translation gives CASDSYLGGELFF.

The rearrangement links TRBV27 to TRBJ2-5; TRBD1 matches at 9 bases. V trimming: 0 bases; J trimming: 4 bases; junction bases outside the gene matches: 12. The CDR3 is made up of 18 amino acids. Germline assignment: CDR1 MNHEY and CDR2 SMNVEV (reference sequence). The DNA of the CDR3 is TGTGCCAGCAGTTTATCGGACACCGGGACAGGGTACCGAGAGACCCAGTACTTC. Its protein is CASSLSDTGTGYRETQYF.

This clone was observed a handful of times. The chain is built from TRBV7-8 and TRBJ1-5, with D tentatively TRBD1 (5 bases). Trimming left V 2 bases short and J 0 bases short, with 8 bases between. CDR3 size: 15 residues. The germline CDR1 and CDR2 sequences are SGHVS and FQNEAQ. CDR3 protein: CASSLSRDSNQPQHF. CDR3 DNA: TGTGCCAGCAGCTTATCCAGGGATAGCAATCAGCCCCAGCATTTT. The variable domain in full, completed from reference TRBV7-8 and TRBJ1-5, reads GAGVSQSPRYKVAKRGQDVALRCDPISGHVSLFWYQQALGQGPEFLTYFQNEAQLDKSGLPSDRFFAERPEGSVSTLKIQRTQQEDSAVYLCASSLSRDSNQPQHFGDGTRLSIL.

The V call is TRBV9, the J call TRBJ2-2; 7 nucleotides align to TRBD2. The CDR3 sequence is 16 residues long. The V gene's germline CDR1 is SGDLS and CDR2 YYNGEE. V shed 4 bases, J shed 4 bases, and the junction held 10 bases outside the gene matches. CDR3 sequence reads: CASSPRLASATGELFF. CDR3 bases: TGTGCCAGCAGCCCAAGACTAGCCTCCGCCACCGGGGAGCTGTTTTTT.

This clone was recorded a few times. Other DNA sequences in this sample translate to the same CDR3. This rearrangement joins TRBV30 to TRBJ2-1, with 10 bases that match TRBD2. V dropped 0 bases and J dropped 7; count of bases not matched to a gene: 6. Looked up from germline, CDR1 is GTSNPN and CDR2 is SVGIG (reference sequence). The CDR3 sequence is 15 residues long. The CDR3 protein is CAWSVRLAGENEQFF. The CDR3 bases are TGTGCCTGGAGTGTACGGCTAGCGGGAGAGAATGAGCAGTTCTTC.

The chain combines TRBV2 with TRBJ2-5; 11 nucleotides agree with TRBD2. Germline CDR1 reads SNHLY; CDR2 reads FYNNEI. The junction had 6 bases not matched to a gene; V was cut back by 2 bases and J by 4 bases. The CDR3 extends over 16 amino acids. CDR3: CASSEPSGRKGETQYF. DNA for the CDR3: TGTGCCAGCAGTGAACCTAGCGGGAGGAAAGGAGAGACCCAGTACTTC.

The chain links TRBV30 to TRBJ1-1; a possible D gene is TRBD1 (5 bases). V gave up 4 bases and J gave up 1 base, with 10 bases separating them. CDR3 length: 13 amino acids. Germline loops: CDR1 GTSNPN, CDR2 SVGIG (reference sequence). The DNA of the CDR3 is TGTGCCTGGATGTGGGGCTCGAACACTGAAGCTTTCTTT. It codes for CAWMWGSNTEAFF.

Here the CDR3 reads CASSLGQPGNQPQHF. The CDR3 nucleotides read TGTGCCAGCAGTTTGGGGCAGCCCGGGAATCAGCCCCAGCATTTT. The V gene is TRBV28, the J gene TRBJ1-5; maybe TRBD1 (5 bases). Germline lookup yields CDR1 MDHEN and CDR2 SYDVKM. The CDR3 is 15 amino acids. Trimming stripped 3 bases from V and 4 bases from J, with 13 bases between.

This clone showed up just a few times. The CDR3 is CASSRDRGLEKLFF. For the CDR3, the DNA is TGTGCCAGTAGTAGGGACAGGGGGCTTGAAAAACTGTTTTTT. The chain joins TRBV19 to TRBJ1-4; 12 bases are shared with TRBD1. With 4 bases clipped from V and 7 bases from J, the junction kept 1 base outside the gene matches. Germline CDR1 is LNHDA and CDR2 is SQIVND (reference sequence). The CDR3 loop spans 14 amino acids.

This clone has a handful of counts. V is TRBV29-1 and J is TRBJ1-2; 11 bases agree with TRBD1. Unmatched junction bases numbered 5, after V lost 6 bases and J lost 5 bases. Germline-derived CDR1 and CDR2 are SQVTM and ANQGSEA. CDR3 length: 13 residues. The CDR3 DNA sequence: TGCAGCGTGGCTGGACAGGGGGCTTATGGCTACACCTTC. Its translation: CSVAGQGAYGYTF.

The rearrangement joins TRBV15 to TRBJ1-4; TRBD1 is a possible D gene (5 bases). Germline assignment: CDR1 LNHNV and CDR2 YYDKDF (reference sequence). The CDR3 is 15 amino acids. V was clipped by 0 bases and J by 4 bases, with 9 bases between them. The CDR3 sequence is CATSRDRQSNEKLFF. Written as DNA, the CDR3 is TGTGCCACCAGCAGAGATCGACAGAGTAATGAAAAACTGTTTTTT.

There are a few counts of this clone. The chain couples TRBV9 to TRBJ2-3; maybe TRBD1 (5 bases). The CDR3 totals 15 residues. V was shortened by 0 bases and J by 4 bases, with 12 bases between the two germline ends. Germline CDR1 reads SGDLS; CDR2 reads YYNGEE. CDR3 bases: TGTGCCAGCAGCGTAGGGGTAGGGGATGCAGATACGCAGTATTTT. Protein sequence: CASSVGVGDADTQYF.

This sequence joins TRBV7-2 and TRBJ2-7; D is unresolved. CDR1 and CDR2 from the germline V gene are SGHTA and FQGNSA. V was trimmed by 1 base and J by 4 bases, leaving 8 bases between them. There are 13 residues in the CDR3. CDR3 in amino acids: CASSLGHLYEQYF. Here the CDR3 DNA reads TGTGCCAGCAGCTTAGGACATCTATACGAGCAGTACTTC.

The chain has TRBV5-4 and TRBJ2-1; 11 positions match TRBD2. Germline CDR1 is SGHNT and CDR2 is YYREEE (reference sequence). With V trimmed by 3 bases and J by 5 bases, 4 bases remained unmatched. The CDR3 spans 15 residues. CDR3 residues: CASSSGLAGHNEQFF. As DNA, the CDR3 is TGTGCCAGCAGCTCCGGACTAGCGGGCCACAATGAGCAGTTCTTC.

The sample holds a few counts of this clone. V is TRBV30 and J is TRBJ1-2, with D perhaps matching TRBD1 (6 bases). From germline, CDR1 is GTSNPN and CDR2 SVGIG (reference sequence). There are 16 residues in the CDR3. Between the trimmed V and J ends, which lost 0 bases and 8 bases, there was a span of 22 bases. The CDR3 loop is CAWSVRQGPVREGYTF. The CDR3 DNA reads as TGTGCCTGGAGTGTACGCCAGGGGCCCGTTCGGGAAGGCTACACCTTC.

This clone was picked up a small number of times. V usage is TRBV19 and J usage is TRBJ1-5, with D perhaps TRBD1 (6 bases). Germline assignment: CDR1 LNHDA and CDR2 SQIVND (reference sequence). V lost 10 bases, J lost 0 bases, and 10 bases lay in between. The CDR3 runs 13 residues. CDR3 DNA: TGTGCCACCGGACAGTCTAGCAATCAGCCCCAGCATTTT. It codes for CATGQSSNQPQHF.

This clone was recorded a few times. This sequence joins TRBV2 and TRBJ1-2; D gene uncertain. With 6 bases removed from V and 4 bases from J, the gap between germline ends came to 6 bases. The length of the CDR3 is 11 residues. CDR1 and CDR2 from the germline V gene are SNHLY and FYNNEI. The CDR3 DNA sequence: TGTGCCAGCAGGCTAATCTATGGCTACACCTTC. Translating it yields CASRLIYGYTF.

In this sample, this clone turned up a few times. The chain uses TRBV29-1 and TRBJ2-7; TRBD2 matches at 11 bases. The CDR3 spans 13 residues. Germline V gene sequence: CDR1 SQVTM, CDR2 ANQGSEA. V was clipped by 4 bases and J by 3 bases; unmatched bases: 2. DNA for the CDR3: TGCAGCGTTGCACTAGCGGGAGACTACGAGCAGTACTTC. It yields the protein CSVALAGDYEQYF.

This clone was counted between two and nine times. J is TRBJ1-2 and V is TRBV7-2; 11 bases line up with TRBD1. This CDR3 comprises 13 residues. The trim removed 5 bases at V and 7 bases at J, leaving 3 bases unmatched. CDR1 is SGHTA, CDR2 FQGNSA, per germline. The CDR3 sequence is CASSRTGGSGYTF. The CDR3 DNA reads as TGTGCCAGCAGCCGGACAGGGGGCTCTGGCTACACCTTC.

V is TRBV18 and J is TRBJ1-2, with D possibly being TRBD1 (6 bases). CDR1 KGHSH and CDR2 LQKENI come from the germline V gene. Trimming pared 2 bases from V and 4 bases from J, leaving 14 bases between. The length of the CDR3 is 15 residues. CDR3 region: CASSPRAGESYGYTF. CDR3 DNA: TGTGCCAGCTCACCAAGGGCAGGGGAATCCTATGGCTACACCTTC.

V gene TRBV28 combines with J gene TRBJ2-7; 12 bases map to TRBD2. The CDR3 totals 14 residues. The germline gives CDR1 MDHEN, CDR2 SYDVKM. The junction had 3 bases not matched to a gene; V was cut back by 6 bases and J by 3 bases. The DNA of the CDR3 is TGTGCCAGCAGCCCGGGACTAGCGGGCTACGAGCAGTACTTC. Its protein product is CASSPGLAGYEQYF.